The following is a TCR beta chain sequence with its context. Which antigen it targets is not known. Base qualities are not at hand, and no much larger clone is one base apart. This sample is drawn from a study of graft-versus-host responses after intestinal transplantation (dated by TCRdb to the early 2020s). About the study as a whole: Recipients received multivisceral, liver-intestinal, or isolated intestinal transplants. Every recipient was given anti-thymocyte globulin induction, followed by around three years of maintenance tacrolimus and steroids. After intestinal transplantation, graft-versus-host and host-versus-graft alloreactive T cell clones were followed in the graft, circulation and bone marrow using bulk TCR-beta CDR3 sequencing. Alloreactive clones were identified by sequencing pre-transplant mixed lymphocyte reaction products and comparing them with unstimulated pre-transplant donor and recipient T cells. A cohort of about two dozen intestinal transplant recipients, including one retransplant, was enrolled, and a few patients lacking pretransplant specimens were excluded. Donor T cell macrochimerism was defined as a peak of at least 4% donor T cells among recipient peripheral blood mononuclear cells. Instead of going to the commercial service, samples from a few later patients were sequenced in-house on an Illumina MiSeq and processed with MiXCR.

The germline V gene (reference sequence) specifies SGHNT as CDR1 and YYREEE as CDR2. CDR3 length: 17 amino acids, cysteine to phenylalanine. Just CDR3 DNA is preserved here, 51 bases in frame from base 1. Germline trimming: 1 base from V, 9 bases from J; junction bases outside gene matches: 15. Overall study results and their limits: Conclusions were limited by the relatively low number and heterogeneity of intestinal transplant patients. Early after transplant, peak levels of circulating GvH clones were associated with declines in HvG clones. GvH clones turned up in recipient bone marrow, with some appearing earlier in ileal mucosa or blood, a pattern consistent with an intestinal mucosal origin. Patients with donor T cell macrochimerism had high GvH to HvG T cell clonal ratios in their allografts.

The method behind the library was the immunoSEQ multiplex PCR assay. For most patients, genomic DNA was isolated with the Qiagen DNeasy Blood and Tissue Kit and shipped frozen to Adaptive Biotechnologies for TCR sequencing. For most patients, genomic DNA was subjected to high-throughput TCR-beta CDR3 sequencing by Adaptive Biotechnologies. The authors' pipeline ran thus. Adaptive's ImmunoSEQ software was the source of the TCR sequencing data for 15 to 20 patients, while a few other patients were processed with MiXCR and VDJtools. CD4 versus CD8 sorting errors were corrected by removing sequences found in both subsets at a frequency ratio below 5:1. CDR3 nucleotide sequences shared between donor and recipient were removed because the origin of such sequences could not be assigned. At least 2-fold expansion over unstimulated cells and a minimum CFSE-low frequency of 0.002% (template counts) or 0.001% (read counts) were required for clones to be classified as alloreactive. Mappable clones were those detected in sequenced pre-transplant spleen, lymph node, or MLR CFSE-low populations of the donor or recipient. Cumulative frequency of alloreactive clones was calculated as a percentage of all sequences weighted by copy number. In TCRdb, the immuneACCESS table is reduced to in-frame sequences with V and J assigned. These tables do not hold every clone; where another copy was compared, an unresolved V gene accounts for under half, and the others remain unexplained. V, J and clone size are those of that table, while D and trimming were read from the DNA. This sample lists around 110,000 clones; more than 90% were detected once. Of the sample, roughly 0.24% falls within the top ten clones.

What this sample's time point label stands for: cells obtained before transplantation from donor or recipient. CD3+CD4+ and CD3+CD8+ populations were FACS-sorted from unstimulated pre-transplant donor and recipient cells taken from spleen or lymph nodes. The chain is assembled from TRBV5-4 and TRBJ2-1; TRBD1 lines up with 8 middle nucleotides. The sample consisted of unstimulated CD4+ T cells sorted from spleen or lymph node cells, taken before transplant. The clonotype was recovered from a human donor who was the organ donor for an intestinal transplant. CDR3 reads: CASSLIGVTDRAPEQFF. The base sequence is TGTGCCAGCAGCTTGATCGGGGTAACGGACAGGGCGCCTGAGCAGTTCTTC.